This T cell receptor beta chain was recorded in a study of blood T cell repertoires in COVID-19 (dated by TCRdb to the early 2020s). Describing the broader study: The collaborator samples originated in the United States, Italy and Spain and spanned the acute and convalescent phases of COVID-19. The sample metadata nearly always contained a de-identified subject ID, COVID-19 status, age in years and sex. The samples were drawn from the first 160 participants of the ongoing ImmuneRACE study and from about 1,200 subjects provided by 6 global collaborators. The repertoires were released in a freely available public database intended as a resource for research on the immune response to SARS-CoV-2. The dataset comprised deeply sampled blood TCRbeta repertoires from subjects exposed to, actively infected with, or recovered from COVID-19. Where available, HLA class I and class II types were obtained from metadata supplied by the sample provider rather than from assay-based typing. The prospective study material was composed of cDNA or gDNA derived from T cells, B-cell-depleted T cells, or PBMCs.

Sequences LNHDA (CDR1) and SQIVND (CDR2) are obtained from the germline V gene (reference sequence). V lost 8 bases and J lost 7 bases; the stretch between them is 11 bases long. The CDR3 sequence holds 11 residues, the cysteine and phenylalanine included. Left in the record is the CDR3 DNA by itself, 33 bases read in frame from the first base. The immunoSEQ Assay, a bias-controlled multiplex PCR, was used to amplify TCRbeta CDR3 regions from genomic DNA. Concerning the study's data processing: The number of nucleated cells in each sample was estimated from the amplification of reference gene primers within the assay. Sequence reads were collapsed and filtered to measure the absolute abundance of every unique TCRbeta CDR3 rearrangement. Productive Simpson clonality was computed per sample as the square root of Simpson's diversity index over productive rearrangements. TCRdb re-hosts the immuneACCESS table, in-frame sequences only. Its copies lack some clones; in the studies checked, an unresolved V gene accounts for under half of them, and the cause for the rest is not known. The DNA was the basis for D and trimming; V, J and clone size are from that table. The sample data list about 110,000 clones, and less than 85% of these were observed just once. The ten largest clones represent approximately 0.86% of the sample.

Each collaborating institution followed its own protocols to collect whole blood in K2EDTA tubes. For TCRbeta analysis, collaborators shipped samples as frozen whole blood, isolated PBMCs, or DNA extracted from either of those sample types. Study-level results and caveats: The quantity of clinical and demographic metadata differed by source and by participant and was supplied without curation.

As regards this clone: The antigen this receptor binds is unknown. Base qualities are not at hand, and no much larger clone is one base apart.

The material sequenced was peripheral blood. The TCR was taken from a human donor with acute or convalescent COVID-19. The donor label of this sample is uncertain. Here the chain combines TRBV19 and TRBJ2-5; TRBD2 is a weak D gene call, 6 bases matching. This receptor carries the CDR3 CASYDGGTQYF. The sequence in DNA is TGTGCCAGTTACGACGGGGGGACCCAGTACTTC.